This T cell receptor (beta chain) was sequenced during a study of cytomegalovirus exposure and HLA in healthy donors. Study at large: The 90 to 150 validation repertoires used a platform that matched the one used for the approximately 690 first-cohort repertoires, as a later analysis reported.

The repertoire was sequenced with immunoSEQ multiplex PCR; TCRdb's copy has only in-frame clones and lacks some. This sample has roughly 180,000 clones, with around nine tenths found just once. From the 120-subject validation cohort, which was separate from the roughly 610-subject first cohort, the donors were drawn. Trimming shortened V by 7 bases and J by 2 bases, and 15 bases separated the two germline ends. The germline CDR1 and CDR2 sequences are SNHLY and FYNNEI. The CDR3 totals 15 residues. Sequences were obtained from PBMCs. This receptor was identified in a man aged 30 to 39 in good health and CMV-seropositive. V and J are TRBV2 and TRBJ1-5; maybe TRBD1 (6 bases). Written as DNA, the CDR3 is TGTGCCAGCATGGCAGACAGGTTTGGCAATCAGCCCCAGCATTTT. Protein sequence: CASMADRFGNQPQHF.